The 15 T cell receptor beta chains reported below all come from one sample, sequenced in a study of T cell repertoires in cytomegalovirus infection. TCRdb re-derived calls from the reads in MiXCR, one entry per CDR3 protein. The sample lists about 340,000 distinct CDR3 sequences, almost 30% seen once, with roughly 20% in the top ten. No cognate antigen is known for these TCRs. Specimen: cultured PBMCs, collected from culture after CMV antigen stimulation. Receptors originate from a human donor in good health (CMV status not recorded). Some clones in this sample may be carry-over from other donors' samples.

The chain uses TRBV6-1 and TRBJ2-4, with unresolved D. The V end was cut by 4 bases, the J end by 0 bases, with 10 bases between. Germline lookup yields CDR1 MNHNS and CDR2 SASEGT. The CDR3 is 15 amino acids. CDR3 bases: TGTGCCAGCAGTGGCCCCGAGGTAGCCAAAAACATTCAGTACTTC. It is translated as CASSGPEVAKNIQYF.

In this sample, this clonotype turned up a few times. The chain couples TRBV11-3 to TRBJ2-6, with D hard to call. Germline CDR1 reads SGHNT; CDR2 reads YENEEA. The CDR3 is 15 amino acids. V was pared by 5 bases and J by 2 bases, with 10 bases between. The CDR3 sequence is CASSQGNPGANVLTF. The CDR3 DNA is TGTGCCAGCAGCCAAGGGAACCCTGGGGCCAACGTCCTGACTTTC.

This clonotype was seen at least ten times. The chain employs TRBV7-2 and TRBJ2-1; 7 nucleotides line up with TRBD1. Germline V CDR1 and CDR2: SGHTA, FQGNSA. This CDR3 has 15 residues. With 2 bases clipped from V and 4 bases from J, the junction kept 5 bases outside the gene matches. DNA for the CDR3: TGTGCCAGCAGCTTACACCGGGACAGATACAATGAGCAGTTCTTC. This sequence encodes CASSLHRDRYNEQFF.

This clonotype was seen more than once but under ten times. The chain links TRBV10-3 to TRBJ1-1; no definite D call. Trimming cost V 4 bases and J 4 bases, with 13 bases left between them. CDR1 is ENHRY, CDR2 SYGVKD, per germline. This CDR3 is built from 14 residues. CDR3 DNA: TGTGCCATCAGTGTGAGGGATACTACCACTGAAGCTTTCTTT. Protein product: CAISVRDTTTEAFF.

The J gene is TRBJ1-1, the V gene TRBV3-1, with a tentative D call TRBD1 (6 bases). This CDR3 comprises 15 residues. With 4 bases removed from V and 6 bases from J, the gap between germline ends came to 18 bases. CDR1 and CDR2 (germline): LGHDT, YNNKEL (reference sequence). The DNA for the CDR3 is TGTGCCAGCAGCCGAGAAACAGGGTTGAGGGCTGAAGCTTTCTTT. This encodes CASSRETGLRAEAFF.

The chain employs TRBV2 and TRBJ2-1; the D gene is possibly TRBD1 (6 bases). Germline CDR1 reads SNHLY; CDR2 reads FYNNEI. Trimming shortened V by 9 bases and J by 1 base, and 28 bases separated the two germline ends. The CDR3 has 19 residues. The DNA of the CDR3 is TGTGCCAGTGCTCGGGCAGGGGCCTCTTCATTTAGGTCCTACAATGAGCAGTTCTTC. It encodes CASARAGASSFRSYNEQFF.

This chain connects TRBV20-1 to TRBJ2-5, with D maybe TRBD2 (5 bases). Germline CDR1 reads DFQATT; CDR2 reads SNEGSKA (reference sequence). This CDR3 spans 12 amino acids. V was cut by 4 bases and J by 4 bases, with 10 bases left in between. CDR3 residues: CSATTAGETQYF. CDR3 coding DNA: TGCAGTGCTACAACCGCGGGAGAGACCCAGTACTTC.

CDR3 loop: CASSLGTVGEQYF. In DNA form, the CDR3 reads TGTGCCAGCAGCTTAGGGACAGTTGGCGAGCAGTACTTC. The chain links TRBV7-2 to TRBJ2-7; D possibly corresponds to TRBD1 (6 bases). V was trimmed by 1 base and J by 6 bases, leaving 10 bases between them. The CDR3 runs to 13 residues. CDR1 SGHTA and CDR2 FQGNSA come from the germline V gene.

J is TRBJ2-1 and V is TRBV29-1; D might be TRBD1 (6 bases). CDR1 SQVTM and CDR2 ANQGSEA come from the germline V gene. Trimming removed 7 bases at V and 9 bases at J, with 16 bases between. The CDR3 is made up of 12 amino acids. CDR3 protein: CSGVTGQGEQFF. The DNA for the CDR3 is TGCAGCGGCGTTACAGGGCAGGGTGAGCAGTTCTTC.

The chain links TRBV2 to TRBJ2-5; D is unresolved. V was cut by 4 bases and J by 2 bases, with 14 bases left in between. Per germline, CDR1 SNHLY and CDR2 FYNNEI. The CDR3 runs to 15 residues. The CDR3 sequence is CASSGVVGTQETQYF. DNA of the CDR3: TGTGCCAGCAGTGGGGTTGTCGGTACTCAAGAGACCCAGTACTTC.

V usage is TRBV12-3 or TRBV12-4 and J usage is TRBJ2-1; D is uncertain. The CDR3 contains 19 residues. V was trimmed by 6 bases and J by 7 bases, leaving 31 bases between them. The CDR3 nucleotides read TGTGCCAGCAGCCCGACCATCGTGGCCACCCGAGACAAAGGGAATGAGCAGTTCTTC. Protein: CASSPTIVATRDKGNEQFF.

Concerning this clonotype: The conserved closing phenylalanine or tryptophan is absent in this CDR3, likely reflecting a read error. It is unclear where the CDR3 begins or ends on the DNA, so no DNA is shown, and the CDR3 is as TCRdb lists it. The genes are TRBV2 and TRBJ2-1. The CDR3 totals 11 residues, both ends included. Germline values: CDR1 SNHLY, CDR2 FYNNEI. CDR3 in amino acids: CASLRLLGLPI.

Concerning this clonotype: An end of the junction does not agree with germline; a read error may underlie this. V and J are TRBV4-1 and TRBJ1-2; 8 nucleotides match TRBD1. Germline lookup yields CDR1 MGHRA and CDR2 YSYEKL. The CDR3 totals 15 residues. CDR3 DNA: TGTGCCAGCAGCCAAGCGGGTACAGGGGGCTATGGCTACACCTTC. Translated, it gives CASSQAGTGGYGYTF.

This chain uses TRBV14 with TRBJ2-1; the match to TRBD2 covers 8 bases. The germline gives CDR1 SGHDN, CDR2 FVKESK. The CDR3 contains 16 residues. J lost 7 bases, V lost 5 bases, and 13 bases had no gene match. CDR3 in DNA: TGTGCCAGCAGCACCCGGCTGGGACTAGGAGAAAATGAGCAGTTCTTC. Its translation: CASSTRLGLGENEQFF.

This clonotype was seen repeatedly, ten times or more. The chain carries TRBV7-2 and TRBJ1-5, with D perhaps TRBD1 (5 bases). CDR1 is SGHTA, CDR2 FQGNSA, per germline. Trimming removed 1 base from V and 5 bases from J, with 9 bases in between. The CDR3 is made up of 14 amino acids. In nucleotides, the CDR3 is TGTGCCAGCAGCTTAGGGGGCCGTGATCAGCCCCAGCATTTT. This translates into CASSLGGRDQPQHF. Using reference TRBV7-2 and TRBJ1-5 for the parts outside the CDR3, the full variable domain is GAGVSQSPSNKVTEKGKDVELRCDPISGHTALYWYRQSLGQGLEFLIYFQGNSAPDKSGLPSDRFSAERTGGSVSTLTIQRTQQEDSAVYLCASSLGGRDQPQHFGDGTRLSIL.